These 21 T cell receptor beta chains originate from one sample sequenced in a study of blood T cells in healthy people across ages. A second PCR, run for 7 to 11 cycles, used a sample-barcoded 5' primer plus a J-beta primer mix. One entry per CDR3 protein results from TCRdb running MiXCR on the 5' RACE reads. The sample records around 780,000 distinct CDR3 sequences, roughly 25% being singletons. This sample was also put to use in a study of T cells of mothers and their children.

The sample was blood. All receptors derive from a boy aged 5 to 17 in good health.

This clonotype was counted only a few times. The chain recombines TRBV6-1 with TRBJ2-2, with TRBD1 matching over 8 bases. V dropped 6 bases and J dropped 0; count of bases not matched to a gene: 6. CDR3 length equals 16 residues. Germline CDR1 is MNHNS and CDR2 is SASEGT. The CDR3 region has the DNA TGTGCCAGCAGCCCCTCGGGACAGGCGAACACCGGGGAGCTGTTTTTT. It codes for CASSPSGQANTGELFF.

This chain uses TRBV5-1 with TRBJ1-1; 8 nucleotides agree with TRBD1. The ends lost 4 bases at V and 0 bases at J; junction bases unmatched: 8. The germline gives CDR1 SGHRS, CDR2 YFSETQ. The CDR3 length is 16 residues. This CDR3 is CASSRAGGPMNTEAFF. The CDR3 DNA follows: TGCGCCAGCAGCCGAGCAGGGGGCCCAATGAACACTGAAGCTTTCTTT.

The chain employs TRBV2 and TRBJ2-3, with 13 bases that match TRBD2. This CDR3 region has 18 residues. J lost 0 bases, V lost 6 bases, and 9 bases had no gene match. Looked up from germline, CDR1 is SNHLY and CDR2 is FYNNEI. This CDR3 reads CASSPTSGGVRSTDTQYF. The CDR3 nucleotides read TGTGCCAGCAGCCCAACTAGCGGGGGGGTAAGGAGCACAGATACGCAGTATTTT.

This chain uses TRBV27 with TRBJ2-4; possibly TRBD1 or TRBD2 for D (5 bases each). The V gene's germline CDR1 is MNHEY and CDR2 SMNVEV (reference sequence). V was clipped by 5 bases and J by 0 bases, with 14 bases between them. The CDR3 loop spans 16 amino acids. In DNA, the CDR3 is TGTGCCAGCAGTGAGGGGTTGGCTGGAGCCAAAAACATTCAGTACTTC. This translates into CASSEGLAGAKNIQYF.

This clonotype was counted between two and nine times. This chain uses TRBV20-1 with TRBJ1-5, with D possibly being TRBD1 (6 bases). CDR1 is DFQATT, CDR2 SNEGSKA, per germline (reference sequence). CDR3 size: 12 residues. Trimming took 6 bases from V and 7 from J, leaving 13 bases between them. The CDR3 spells CSAQQGQQPQHF. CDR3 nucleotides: TGCAGTGCGCAACAGGGACAACAGCCCCAGCATTTT.

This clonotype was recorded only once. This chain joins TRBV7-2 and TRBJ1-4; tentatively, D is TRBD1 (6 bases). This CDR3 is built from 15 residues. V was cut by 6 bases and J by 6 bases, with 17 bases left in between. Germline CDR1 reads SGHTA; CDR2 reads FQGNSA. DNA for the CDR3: TGTGCCAGCAGATCCTGGGGGGCGCGAGATGAAAAACTGTTTTTT. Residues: CASRSWGARDEKLFF. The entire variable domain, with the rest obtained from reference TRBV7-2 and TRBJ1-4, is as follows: GAGVSQSPSNKVTEKGKDVELRCDPISGHTALYWYRQSLGQGLEFLIYFQGNSAPDKSGLPSDRFSAERTGGSVSTLTIQRTQQEDSAVYLCASRSWGARDEKLFFGSGTQLSVL.

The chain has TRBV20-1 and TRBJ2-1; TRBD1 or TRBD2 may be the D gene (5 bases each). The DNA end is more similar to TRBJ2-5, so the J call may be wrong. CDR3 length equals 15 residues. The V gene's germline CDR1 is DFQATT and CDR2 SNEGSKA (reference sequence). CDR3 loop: CSARDAGTVQETQYF. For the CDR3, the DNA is TGCAGTGCTCGCGACGCCGGGACGGTTCAAGAGACCCAGTACTTC.

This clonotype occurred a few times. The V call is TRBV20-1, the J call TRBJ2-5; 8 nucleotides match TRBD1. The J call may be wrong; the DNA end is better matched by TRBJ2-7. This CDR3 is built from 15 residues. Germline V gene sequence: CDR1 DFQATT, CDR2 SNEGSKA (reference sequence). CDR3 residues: CSARDPEGQGYEQYF. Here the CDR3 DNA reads TGCAGTGCTAGAGACCCTGAAGGACAGGGCTACGAGCAGTACTTC.

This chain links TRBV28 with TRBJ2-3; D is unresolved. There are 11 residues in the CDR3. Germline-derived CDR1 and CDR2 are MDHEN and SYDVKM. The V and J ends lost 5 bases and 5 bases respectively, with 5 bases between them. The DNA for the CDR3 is TGTGCCAGCAGTCAATTAGATACGCAGTATTTT. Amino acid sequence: CASSQLDTQYF.

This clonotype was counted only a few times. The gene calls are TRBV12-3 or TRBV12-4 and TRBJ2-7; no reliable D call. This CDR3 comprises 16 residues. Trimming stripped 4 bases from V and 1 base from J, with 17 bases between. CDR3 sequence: CASSSILSGGSYEQYF. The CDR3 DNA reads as TGTGCCAGCAGTTCAATCCTGTCGGGTGGTTCCTACGAGCAGTACTTC.

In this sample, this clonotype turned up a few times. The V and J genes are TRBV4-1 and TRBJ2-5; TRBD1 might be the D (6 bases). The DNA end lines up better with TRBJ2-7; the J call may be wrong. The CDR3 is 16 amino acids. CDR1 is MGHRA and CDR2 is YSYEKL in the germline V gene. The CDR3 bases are TGCGCCAGCAGCCAAAAGCAGACTCCAGGGGAGTACGAGCAGTACTTC. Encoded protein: CASSQKQTPGEYEQYF.

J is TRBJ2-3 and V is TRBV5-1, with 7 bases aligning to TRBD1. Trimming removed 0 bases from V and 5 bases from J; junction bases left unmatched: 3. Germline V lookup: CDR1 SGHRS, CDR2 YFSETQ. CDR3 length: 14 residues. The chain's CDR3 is CASSLAQGKDTQYF. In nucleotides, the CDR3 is TGCGCCAGCAGCTTGGCACAGGGGAAAGATACGCAGTATTTT.

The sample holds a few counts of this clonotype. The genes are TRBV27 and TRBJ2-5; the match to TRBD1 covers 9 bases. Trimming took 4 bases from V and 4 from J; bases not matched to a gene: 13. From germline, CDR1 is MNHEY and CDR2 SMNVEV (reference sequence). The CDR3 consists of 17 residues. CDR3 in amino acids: CASSSAGTGLAGETQYF. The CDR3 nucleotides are TGTGCCAGCAGTTCCGCCGGGACAGGGTTGGCGGGAGAGACCCAGTACTTC.

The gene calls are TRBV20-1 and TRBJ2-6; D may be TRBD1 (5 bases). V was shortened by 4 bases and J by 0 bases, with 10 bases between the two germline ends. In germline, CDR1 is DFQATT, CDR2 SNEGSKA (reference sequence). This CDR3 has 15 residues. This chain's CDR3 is CSAIAGSSGANVLTF. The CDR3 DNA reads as TGCAGTGCTATAGCAGGGTCCTCTGGGGCCAACGTCCTGACTTTC.

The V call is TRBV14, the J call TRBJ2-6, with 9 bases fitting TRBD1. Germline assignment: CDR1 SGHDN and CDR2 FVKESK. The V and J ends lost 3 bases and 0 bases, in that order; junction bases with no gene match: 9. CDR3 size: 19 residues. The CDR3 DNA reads TGTGCCAGCAGCCAGGGACAGGGCTCCCCCCTCTCTGGGGCCAACGTCCTGACTTTC. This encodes CASSQGQGSPLSGANVLTF.

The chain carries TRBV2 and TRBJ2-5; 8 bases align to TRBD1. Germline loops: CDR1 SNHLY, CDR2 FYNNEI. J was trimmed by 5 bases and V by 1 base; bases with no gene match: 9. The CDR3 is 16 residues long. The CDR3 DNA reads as TGTGCCAGCAGTGAAGTGACAGGGGATACTGAGGAGACCCAGTACTTC. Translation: CASSEVTGDTEETQYF.

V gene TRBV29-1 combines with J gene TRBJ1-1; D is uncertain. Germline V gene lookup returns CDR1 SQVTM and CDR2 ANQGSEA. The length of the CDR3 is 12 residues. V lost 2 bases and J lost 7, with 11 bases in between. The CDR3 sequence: CSVEKDLGEAFF. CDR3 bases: TGCAGCGTTGAAAAGGATTTGGGTGAAGCTTTCTTT.

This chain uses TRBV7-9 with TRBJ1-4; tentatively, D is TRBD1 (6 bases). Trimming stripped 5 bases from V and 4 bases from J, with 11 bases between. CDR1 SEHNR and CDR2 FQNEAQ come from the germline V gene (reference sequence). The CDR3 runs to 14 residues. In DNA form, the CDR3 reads TGTGCCAGCAGCCGCGGACAGAGTAATGAAAAACTGTTTTTT. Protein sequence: CASSRGQSNEKLFF. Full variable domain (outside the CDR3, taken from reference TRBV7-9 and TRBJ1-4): DTGVSQNPRHKITKRGQNVTFRCDPISEHNRLYWYRQTLGQGPEFLTYFQNEAQLEKSRLLSDRFSAERPKGSFSTLEIQRTEQGDSAMYLCASSRGQSNEKLFFGSGTQLSVL.

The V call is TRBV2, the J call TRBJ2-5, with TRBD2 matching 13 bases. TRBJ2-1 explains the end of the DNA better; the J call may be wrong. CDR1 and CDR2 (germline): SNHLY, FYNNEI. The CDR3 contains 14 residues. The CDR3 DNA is TGTGCCAGCAGTGAAACTAGCGGGGGGGGCAAGCAGTTCTTC. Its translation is CASSETSGGGKQFF.

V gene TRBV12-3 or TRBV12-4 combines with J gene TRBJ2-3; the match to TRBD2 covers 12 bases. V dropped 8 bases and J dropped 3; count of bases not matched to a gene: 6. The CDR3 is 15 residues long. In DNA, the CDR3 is TGTGCCAGCTCACTAGCGGGGGGCCTAACAGATACGCAGTATTTT. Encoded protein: CASSLAGGLTDTQYF.

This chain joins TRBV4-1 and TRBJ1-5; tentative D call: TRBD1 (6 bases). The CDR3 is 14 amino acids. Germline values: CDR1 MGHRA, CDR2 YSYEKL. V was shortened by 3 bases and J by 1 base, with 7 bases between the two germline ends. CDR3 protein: CASSQDSSNQPQHF. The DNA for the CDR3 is TGCGCCAGCAGCCAGGACAGCAGCAATCAGCCCCAGCATTTT.